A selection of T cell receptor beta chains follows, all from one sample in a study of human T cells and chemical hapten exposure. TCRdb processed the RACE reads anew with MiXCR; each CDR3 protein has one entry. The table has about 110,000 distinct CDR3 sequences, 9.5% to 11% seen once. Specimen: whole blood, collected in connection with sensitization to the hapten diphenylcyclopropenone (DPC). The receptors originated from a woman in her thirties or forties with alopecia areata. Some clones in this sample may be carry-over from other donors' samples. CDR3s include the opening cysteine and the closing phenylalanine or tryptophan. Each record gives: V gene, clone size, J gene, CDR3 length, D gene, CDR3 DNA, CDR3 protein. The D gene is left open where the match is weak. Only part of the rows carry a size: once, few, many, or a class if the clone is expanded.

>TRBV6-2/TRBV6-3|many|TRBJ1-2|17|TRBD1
TGTGCCAGCACCGGTATCCCCGGACAGGGGCATCACTATGGCTACACCTTC
CASTGIPGQGHHYGYTF
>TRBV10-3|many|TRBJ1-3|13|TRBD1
TGTGCCATCCGGGACAGTTCTGGAAACACCATATATTTT
CAIRDSSGNTIYF
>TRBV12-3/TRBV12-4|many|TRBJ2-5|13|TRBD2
TGTGCCACCGAACTAGCGGGGGGGGAGACCCAGTACTTC
CATELAGGETQYF
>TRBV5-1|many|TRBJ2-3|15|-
TGCGCCAGCAGCTTGGTGGACTATAGCACAGATACGCAGTATTTT
CASSLVDYSTDTQYF
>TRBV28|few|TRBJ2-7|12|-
TGTGCCAGCAACCAGTCCGGATACGAGCAGTACTTC
CASNQSGYEQYF
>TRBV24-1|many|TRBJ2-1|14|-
TGTGCCACCAGTGATGGGACGGGACATAATGAGCAGTTCTTC
CATSDGTGHNEQFF
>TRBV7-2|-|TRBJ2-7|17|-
TGTGCCAGCAGCTTAAGAACACTAGGCGCGGGGCTTTACGAGCAGTACTTC
CASSLRTLGAGLYEQYF
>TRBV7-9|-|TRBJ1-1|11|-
TGTGCCACCCTGATGAACACTGAAGCTTTCTTT
CATLMNTEAFF
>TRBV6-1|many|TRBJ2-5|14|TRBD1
TGTGCCAGCAGTTCCTCGGGACAGGTGGAGACCCAGTACTTC
CASSSSGQVETQYF
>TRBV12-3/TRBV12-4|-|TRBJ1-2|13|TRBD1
TGTGCCAGCAGTATGACAGGGGATGGAGGCTACACCTTC
CASSMTGDGGYTF
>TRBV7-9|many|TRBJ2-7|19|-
TGTGCCAGCAGCTTAGGTTTCTCCGGGACTCCGGGCACGACCCACGAGCAGTACTTC
CASSLGFSGTPGTTHEQYF
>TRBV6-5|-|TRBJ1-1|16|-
TGTGCCAGCAGACCCCGACAGGCGTTAATGAACACTGAAGCTTTCTTT
CASRPRQALMNTEAFF
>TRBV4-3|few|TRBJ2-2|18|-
TGCGCCAGCAGCCAAGGTTTCCTCGCCAGGGGGAACACCGGGGAGCTGTTTTTT
CASSQGFLARGNTGELFF
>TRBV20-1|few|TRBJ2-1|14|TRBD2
TGCAGTGCCCCCGGACTAGCGGCCTACAATGAGCAGTTCTTC
CSAPGLAAYNEQFF